A selection of T cell receptor beta chains follows, all from one sample in a study of blood T cell repertoires in COVID-19. Sequenced by immunoSEQ multiplex PCR; TCRdb stores in-frame clones only, minus some. There are some 70,000 clones in the sample; less than 95% occur only once, and around 0.52% lies in the top ten. The specimen was peripheral blood. Receptor source: a man aged 45 to 65 with COVID-19, enrolled during active disease. Both conserved end residues are part of each CDR3. The D gene is left open where the match is weak. Size is stated for part of the rows, as once, few or many counts, or as a class when the clone is expanded.

.	TRBV18	TRBJ1-6	TRBD1	TGTGCCAGCTCACCCGGGGGACAGGGGATCGATTCACCCCTCCACTTT	CASSPGGQGIDSPLHF
.	TRBV19	TRBJ1-1	.	TGTGCCAGTAGAGCGGTAGGCACTGAAGCTTTCTTT	CASRAVGTEAFF
.	TRBV9	TRBJ1-6	.	TGTGCCAGCAGCCCCCGCGTAGGGGGTAATAATTCACCCCTCCACTTT	CASSPRVGGNNSPLHF
.	TRBV11-3	TRBJ1-3	TRBD1	TGTGCCAGCAGCCTCCGGGACAGGGGGCTTTACTCCTACTCTGGAAACACCATATATTTT	CASSLRDRGLYSYSGNTIYF
.	TRBV7-9	TRBJ1-1	TRBD1	TGTGCCAGCAGCCCGATGACAGGGATAGCTTTCTTT	CASSPMTGIAFF
.	TRBV6-5	TRBJ1-2	.	TGTGCCAGCAGAGTGGACGTCGGAGGGGGCTACACCTTC	CASRVDVGGGYTF
.	TRBV7-3	TRBJ2-6	.	TGTGCCAGCAGCGCGACTAGAACTGGGGCCAACGTCCTGACTTTC	CASSATRTGANVLTF
.	TRBV24-1	TRBJ1-2	.	TGTGCCACCAGTGATTTGGGGGGCGGCTACACCTTC	CATSDLGGGYTF
.	TRBV4-1	TRBJ2-3	.	TGCGCCAGCAGTTCAGACAGGACGCCGGGAGATACGCAGTATTTT	CASSSDRTPGDTQYF
.	TRBV5-1	TRBJ1-1	.	TGCGCCAGCAGCTCGGGACAAGAGAACACTGAAGCTTTCTTT	CASSSGQENTEAFF
once	TRBV27	TRBJ2-2	TRBD1	TGTGCCAGCAGTTACCGGGACAGGGTCGACGGGGAGCTGTTTTTT	CASSYRDRVDGELFF
.	TRBV7-2	TRBJ2-1	.	TGTGCCAGCAGCTTAGGACATCTTTTGGGCAATGAGCAGTTCTTC	CASSLGHLLGNEQFF
.	TRBV28	TRBJ2-7	TRBD2	TGTGCCAGCAGCTCACCTAGCGGGAGCTCCTACGAGCAGTACTTC	CASSSPSGSSYEQYF
few	TRBV11-3	TRBJ1-6	TRBD1	TGTGCCAGCAGATTTCTACAGGGGTGGGATTCACCCCTCCACTTT	CASRFLQGWDSPLHF
.	TRBV2	TRBJ2-7	TRBD1	TGTGCCAGTCGCCGGGACAGTAGTACCTACGAGCAGTACTTC	CASRRDSSTYEQYF
.	TRBV7-2	TRBJ2-3	TRBD2	TGTGCCAGCAGCTCCAGCGGGAGAGCAGATACGCAGTATTTT	CASSSSGRADTQYF
once	TRBV28	TRBJ1-3	.	TGTGCCAGCAGCCCCCAGGGAAACACCATATATTTT	CASSPQGNTIYF
.	TRBV25-1	TRBJ2-7	TRBD2	TGTGCCAGCAGTGATTGGACTAGCGGGACTTACGAGCAGTACTTC	CASSDWTSGTYEQYF
.	TRBV7-2	TRBJ1-1	.	TGTGCCAGCAGCCCCCACGGGACACCGAACACTGAAGCTTTCTTT	CASSPHGTPNTEAFF
.	TRBV6-2/TRBV6-3	TRBJ2-1	TRBD1	TGTGCCAGCAGATACCGGGACAGCCTCGTGTATGAGCAGTTCTTC	CASRYRDSLVYEQFF
.	TRBV7-9	TRBJ2-1	.	TGTGCCAGCAGCCCCCCCGGGAGTTGGGATGAGCAGTTCTTC	CASSPPGSWDEQFF
.	TRBV28	TRBJ2-7	TRBD1	TGTGCCAGCAGTCCGGGACAGGGTGGCTACGAGCAGTACTTC	CASSPGQGGYEQYF
.	TRBV9	TRBJ2-1	.	TGTGCCAGCAGCGTATCTAGAAACAATGAGCAGTTCTTC	CASSVSRNNEQFF
.	TRBV2	TRBJ2-6	.	TGTGCCAGGTCTGATGAAACAGGGCTCTCTGGGGCCAACGTCCTGACTTTC	CARSDETGLSGANVLTF
.	TRBV11-3	TRBJ2-3	.	TGTGCCAGCAGCCAGGGACTCCTCAGCACAGATACGCAGTATTTT	CASSQGLLSTDTQYF
.	TRBV30	TRBJ2-6	.	TGTGCCTGGAGAGCGAGCTCTGGGGCCAACGTCCTGACTTTC	CAWRASSGANVLTF
.	TRBV5-4	TRBJ1-5	.	TGTGCCAGCAGCACAGTCCCAGGCGGCAATCAGCCCCAGCATTTT	CASSTVPGGNQPQHF
.	TRBV7-9	TRBJ2-5	TRBD2	TGTGCCAGCAGCTTGGGACTAGCGGGGGTTATCAAAGAGACCCAGTACTTC	CASSLGLAGVIKETQYF
.	TRBV6-1	TRBJ1-1	.	TGTGCCAGCAGTGAAGTGGGAGTAGGGGGCACTGAAGCTTTCTTT	CASSEVGVGGTEAFF
.	TRBV6-2/TRBV6-3	TRBJ2-7	.	TGTGCCAGCAGTTACGGTCGGACGGGGAACATTTACGAGCAGTACTTC	CASSYGRTGNIYEQYF
.	TRBV4-3	TRBJ2-7	TRBD1	TGCGCCAGCAGCACCATTCCGGGACAGGAGCTCTACGAGCAGTACTTC	CASSTIPGQELYEQYF
.	TRBV27	TRBJ2-1	TRBD2	TGTGCCAGCAGTTTAGGCGGGGGGACTAGCGGATACAATGAGCAGTTCTTC	CASSLGGGTSGYNEQFF
.	TRBV6-1	TRBJ2-2	.	TGTGCCAGCAGTGAATGGGTCGGGGGAAACACCGGGGAGCTGTTTTTT	CASSEWVGGNTGELFF
.	TRBV5-4	TRBJ1-2	TRBD1	TGTGCCAGCAGACCCCGGGACAGGGGTCGGGGGTATGGCTACACCTTC	CASRPRDRGRGYGYTF
once	TRBV10-3	TRBJ2-3	.	TGTGCCATCAGAGGTAGCGCCGATACGCAGTATTTT	CAIRGSADTQYF
few	TRBV7-2	TRBJ2-7	TRBD1	TGTGCCAGCAGCCCTGGACAGGCGTACTCCTACGAGCAGTACTTC	CASSPGQAYSYEQYF
.	TRBV6-6	TRBJ2-7	TRBD1	TGTGCCAGCACCGCCGGGACAGCCTACGAGCAGTACTTC	CASTAGTAYEQYF
.	TRBV6-5	TRBJ1-5	TRBD1	TGTGCCAGCAGTTACTTCTTACAGGGGGGGCCCCAGCATTTT	CASSYFLQGGPQHF
.	TRBV10-1	TRBJ1-6	TRBD1	TGCGCCAGCAGTGCCGACAGGGCTTTGGATTCACCCCTCCACTTT	CASSADRALDSPLHF
.	TRBV19	TRBJ2-1	TRBD1	TGTGCCAGTAGTATAGATCAGGGGACAGTAGGTCGGTTCTTC	CASSIDQGTVGRFF
.	TRBV7-9	TRBJ1-1	.	TGTGCCAGCAGCCCGTCCGGGGAGGTAAGGACTGAAGCTTTCTTT	CASSPSGEVRTEAFF
.	TRBV4-1	TRBJ1-1	TRBD1	TGCGCCAGCAGCCCCTGGACAGGGTCTGGGGGCACTGAAGCTTTCTTT	CASSPWTGSGGTEAFF
.	TRBV11-3	TRBJ2-1	TRBD2	TGTGCCAGCAGCTTAGGGGGCGGGAGCTCCTACAATGAGCAGTTCTTC	CASSLGGGSSYNEQFF
.	TRBV7-2	TRBJ1-5	TRBD1	TGTGCCAGCAGCCCCAACCAGGGGGCCGGTTCCCAGCATTTT	CASSPNQGAGSQHF
.	TRBV7-3	TRBJ2-1	.	TGTGCCAGCAGCTTATATCAGGGCTCAGAAAATGAGCAGTTCTTC	CASSLYQGSENEQFF
.	TRBV2	TRBJ2-5	.	TGTGCCAGCAGTGACGGTCATCGGGGGGCTGGGGAGACCCAGTACTTC	CASSDGHRGAGETQYF
.	TRBV5-4	TRBJ2-1	.	TGTGCCAGCAGCACAGGGACTACCCCATTGGATGAGCAGTTCTTC	CASSTGTTPLDEQFF
.	TRBV7-9	TRBJ2-5	TRBD2	TGTGCCAGCAGCCGGACTAGCGGGCTGGAGACCCAGTACTTC	CASSRTSGLETQYF
.	TRBV5-1	TRBJ2-2	.	TGCGCCAGCAGCTTGGCGGCGAGCGCGAACACCGGGGAGCTGTTTTTT	CASSLAASANTGELFF
.	TRBV29-1	TRBJ2-7	TRBD2	TGCAGCGTCGGAGTGGGGACTAGCGTCTACGAGCAGTACTTC	CSVGVGTSVYEQYF
.	TRBV28	TRBJ2-7	.	TGTGCCAGCAGTCGGGTGGAAGAGCAGTACTTC	CASSRVEEQYF